This is a list of T cell receptor beta chains from one sample in a study of blood T cells in healthy people across ages. MiXCR was run by TCRdb on the 5' RACE reads, yielding one entry per CDR3 protein. The profile covers about 650,000 distinct CDR3 sequences, with about 34% appearing a single time and 15% to 19% taken by the ten largest. Sample: blood. Receptors originate from a woman at least 80 years old in good health. CDR3s leave out the opening cysteine and the closing phenylalanine or tryptophan. The order of the fields is clone size, V gene, J gene, CDR3 protein. Clone sizes are given selectively: once, few, many, or a class where the clone is expanded.

>many|TRBV7-2|TRBJ1-2
ASSSGQQGVGYT
>many|TRBV5-1|TRBJ2-7
ASREGLSYEQY
>many|TRBV7-2|TRBJ2-3
ASSPSGRGVTQY
>many|TRBV5-6|TRBJ2-7
ASSSEPGQPTYEQY
>many|TRBV11-3|TRBJ1-2
ASSLDAGGDGYT
>many|TRBV6-6|TRBJ1-1
ASSYSIGGTEAF
>NA|TRBV29-1|TRBJ2-1
SVLGTTDNGQF
>NA|TRBV20-1|TRBJ2-7
SAIDRVLPSSYEQY
>many|TRBV27|TRBJ1-1
ASSPYTGQGHTEAF
>many|TRBV20-1|TRBJ2-1
RETSGLAGGLYTYNEQF
>NA|TRBV7-2|TRBJ2-1
ASSLTSLDEQF
>NA|TRBV2|TRBJ1-2
ASSANRAVGYGYT
>NA|TRBV28|TRBJ2-5
ASSFPPWQETQY
>NA|TRBV6-5|NA
ASSGPGMGEETQY
>many|TRBV20-1|TRBJ1-1
SARGQGARGTEAF
>once|TRBV20-1|TRBJ2-3
SVRQAVTIRPDTQY
>few|TRBV24-1|TRBJ2-2
ATRDRGDGELF
>NA|TRBV9|TRBJ2-5
ASSVGWFQETQY
>many|TRBV6-2/TRBV6-3|TRBJ2-7
ASSFLQNYEQY
>many|TRBV20-1|TRBJ2-5
SASSGGAVFGETQY
>many|TRBV9|TRBJ2-7
ASSPSGQTNTTYEQY
>NA|TRBV5-1|TRBJ1-1
ASGPKSGTEAF
>NA|TRBV5-4|TRBJ2-5
ASSLVTVDEQY
>many|TRBV6-1|TRBJ2-7
ASSELRSSYEQY
>many|TRBV10-3|TRBJ1-1
AISETDTNTEAF
>many|TRBV12-3/TRBV12-4|TRBJ1-5
ASSLSRGGNQPQH
>few|TRBV5-1|TRBJ1-2
ASSLGGQGIGGYT
>many|TRBV20-1|TRBJ2-1
SASVWRGASISYNEQF
>few|TRBV4-3|TRBJ1-1
ASSQGGTGGMNTEAF
>NA|TRBV7-3|TRBJ1-1
ASSLSAQNTEAF
>many|TRBV7-2|TRBJ2-4
ASSSDRVANIQY
>NA|TRBV14|TRBJ1-3
ASSQGSAGNTIY
>many|TRBV10-3|TRBJ2-5
AISEGDLAGQETQY
>many|TRBV5-5|TRBJ1-1
ASSLEGGRGAVNTEAF
>once|TRBV6-1|TRBJ2-7
ASTPLGTSYKQY
>NA|TRBV29-1|TRBJ2-1
SVAGLVRPDNEQF
>many|TRBV29-1|TRBJ2-3
SVEWRGIADTQY
>NA|TRBV19|TRBJ2-5
ASSFRRGQQEAQY